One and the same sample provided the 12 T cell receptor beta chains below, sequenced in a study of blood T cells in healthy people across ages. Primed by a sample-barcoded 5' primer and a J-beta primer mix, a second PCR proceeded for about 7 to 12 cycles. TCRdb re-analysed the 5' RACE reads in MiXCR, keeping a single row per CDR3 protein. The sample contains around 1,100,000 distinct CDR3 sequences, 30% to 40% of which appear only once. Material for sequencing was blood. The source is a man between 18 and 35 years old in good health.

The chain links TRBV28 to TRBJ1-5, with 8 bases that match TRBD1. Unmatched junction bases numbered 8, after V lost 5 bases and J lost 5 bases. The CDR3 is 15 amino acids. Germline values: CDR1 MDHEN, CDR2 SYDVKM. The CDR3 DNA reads TGTGCCAGCAGTGGACGGACAGGGAAAGATCAGCCCCAGCATTTT. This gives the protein CASSGRTGKDQPQHF.

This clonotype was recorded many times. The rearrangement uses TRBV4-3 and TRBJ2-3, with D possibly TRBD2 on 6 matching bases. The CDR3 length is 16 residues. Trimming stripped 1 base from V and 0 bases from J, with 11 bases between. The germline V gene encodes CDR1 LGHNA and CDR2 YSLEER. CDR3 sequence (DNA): TGCGCCAGCAGCCAAGGATCGGCGGGGAGCACAGATACGCAGTATTTT. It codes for CASSQGSAGSTDTQYF.

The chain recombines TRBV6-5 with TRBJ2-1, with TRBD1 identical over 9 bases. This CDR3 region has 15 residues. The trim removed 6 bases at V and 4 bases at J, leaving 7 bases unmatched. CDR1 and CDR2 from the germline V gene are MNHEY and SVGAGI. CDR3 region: CASRGQGNLYNEQFF. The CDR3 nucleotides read TGTGCCAGCAGAGGACAGGGGAACCTATACAATGAGCAGTTCTTC.

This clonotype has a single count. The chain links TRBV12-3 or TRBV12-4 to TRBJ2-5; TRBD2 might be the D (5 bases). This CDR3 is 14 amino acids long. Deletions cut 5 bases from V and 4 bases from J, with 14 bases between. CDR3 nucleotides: TGTGCCAGCAGTGTCCGGGGTCCGGGAGAGACCCAGTACTTC. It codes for CASSVRGPGETQYF.

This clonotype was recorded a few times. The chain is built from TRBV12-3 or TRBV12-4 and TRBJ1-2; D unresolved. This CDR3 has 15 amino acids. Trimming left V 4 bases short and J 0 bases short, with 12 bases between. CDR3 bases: TGTGCCAGCAGTTCTGGCGCATCGGCTAACTATGGCTACACCTTC. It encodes CASSSGASANYGYTF.

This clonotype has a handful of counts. Here the CDR3 reads CASSLWVTGNIQYF. The CDR3 nucleotides are TGTGCCAGCAGTCTGTGGGTTACAGGAAACATTCAGTACTTC. V gene TRBV5-5 combines with J gene TRBJ2-4, with D possibly being TRBD1 (5 bases). CDR1 and CDR2 (germline): SGHKS, YYEKEE (reference sequence). With 5 bases removed from V and 6 bases from J, the gap between germline ends came to 15 bases. The CDR3 length is 14 residues.

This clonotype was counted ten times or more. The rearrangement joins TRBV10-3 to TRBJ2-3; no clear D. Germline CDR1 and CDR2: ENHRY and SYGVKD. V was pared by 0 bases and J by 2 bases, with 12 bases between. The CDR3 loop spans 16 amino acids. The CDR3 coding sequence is TGTGCCATCAGTGAGTCGCTGGAGAATTACACAGATACGCAGTATTTT. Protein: CAISESLENYTDTQYF.

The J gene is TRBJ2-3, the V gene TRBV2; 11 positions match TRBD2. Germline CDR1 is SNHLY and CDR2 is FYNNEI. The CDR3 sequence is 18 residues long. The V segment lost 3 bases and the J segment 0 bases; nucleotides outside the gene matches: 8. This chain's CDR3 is CASSDPLAGEPSTDTQYF. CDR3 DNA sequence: TGTGCCAGCAGTGATCCACTAGCGGGGGAGCCTAGCACAGATACGCAGTATTTT.

The CDR3 bases are TGCAGCGTTTTAGCGGGGGCCTCCTACAATGAGCAGTTCTTC. As protein: CSVLAGASYNEQFF. This chain joins TRBV29-1 and TRBJ2-1, with 9 bases fitting TRBD2. The CDR3 extends over 14 amino acids. CDR1 is SQVTM and CDR2 is ANQGSEA in the germline V gene. V lost 5 bases and J lost 0; bases outside the gene matches: 2.

As DNA, the CDR3 is TGTGCCAGCAGTTTAGCGGGGGCATTTGGCAATCAGCCCCAGCATTTT. It translates to CASSLAGAFGNQPQHF. This sequence joins TRBV12-3 or TRBV12-4 and TRBJ1-5, with D possibly being TRBD1 (6 bases). V was clipped by 0 bases and J by 2 bases, with 11 bases between them. This CDR3 has 16 amino acids.

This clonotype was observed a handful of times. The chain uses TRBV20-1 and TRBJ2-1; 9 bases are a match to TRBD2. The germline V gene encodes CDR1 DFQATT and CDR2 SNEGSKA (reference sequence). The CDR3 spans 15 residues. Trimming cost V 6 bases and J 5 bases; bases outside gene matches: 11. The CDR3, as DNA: TGCAGTGCACTAAACCCGGGACTAGCTAACAATGAGCAGTTCTTC. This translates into CSALNPGLANNEQFF.

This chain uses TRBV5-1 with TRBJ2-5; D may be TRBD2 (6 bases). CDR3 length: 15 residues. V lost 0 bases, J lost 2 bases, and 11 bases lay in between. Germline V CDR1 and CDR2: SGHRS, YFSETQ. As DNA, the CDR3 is TGCGCCAGCAGCTTGGGGAGGGACCAACAAGAGACCCAGTACTTC. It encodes CASSLGRDQQETQYF.